Listed below are T cell receptor beta chains from one sample, sequenced in a study of T cell responses to AZD1222 COVID-19 vaccine. Clones were read by immunoSEQ multiplex PCR, and TCRdb kept only the in-frame ones, dropping some. The data hold roughly 100,000 clones, with around nine tenths observed a single time. Sequencing was performed on peripheral blood, taken on day 0 of AZD1222 vaccination. The receptors were gathered from an adult in good health. CDR3s include the opening cysteine and the closing phenylalanine or tryptophan. The D gene is left open where the match is weak. A clone size is listed for some rows: how often the clone was seen (once, few, many), or a class if it is expanded.

j_call	d_call	v_call	clone_size	cdr3_aa	cdr3_nt
TRBJ2-3	TRBD2	TRBV5-1	NA	CASSLVRAGGLPDTQYF	TGCGCCAGCAGCTTGGTCCGAGCGGGGGGGCTACCAGATACGCAGTATTTT
TRBJ2-4	NA	TRBV27	NA	CASSRDISRNIQYF	TGTGCCAGCAGCCGGGACATCTCGAGGAACATTCAGTACTTC
TRBJ2-2	TRBD1	TRBV6-2/TRBV6-3	NA	CASSSGQIANTGELFF	TGTGCCAGCAGTTCGGGACAGATCGCGAACACCGGGGAGCTGTTTTTT
TRBJ1-1	NA	TRBV6-5	NA	CASSYSRGNTEAFF	TGTGCCAGCAGTTACTCCAGGGGTAACACTGAAGCTTTCTTT
TRBJ1-6	NA	TRBV27	NA	CASSSNSPLHF	TGTGCCAGCAGTTCGAATTCACCCCTCCACTTT
TRBJ1-6	NA	TRBV5-1	NA	CASSLEFMGYNSPLHF	TGCGCCAGCAGCTTGGAGTTTATGGGATATAATTCACCCCTCCACTTT
TRBJ2-1	NA	TRBV3-1/TRBV3-2	NA	CASSQAAGGRFF	TGTGCCAGCAGCCAAGCGGCCGGGGGTCGGTTCTTC
TRBJ1-4	NA	TRBV5-1	NA	CASSFGGTNEKLFF	TGCGCCAGCAGCTTTGGGGGGACTAATGAAAAACTGTTTTTT
TRBJ1-2	NA	TRBV29-1	NA	CSVEGGKGAYGYTF	TGCAGCGTTGAGGGGGGGAAAGGAGCCTATGGCTACACCTTC
TRBJ1-5	TRBD1	TRBV6-1	once	CASSEITGGGGGQPQHF	TGTGCCAGCAGTGAGATCACAGGGGGCGGAGGGGGTCAGCCCCAGCATTTT
TRBJ1-1	NA	TRBV3-1/TRBV3-2	NA	CASSQESQFEAFF	TGTGCCAGCAGCCAAGAATCCCAATTCGAAGCTTTCTTT
TRBJ2-2	NA	TRBV27	once	CASSFFSGELFF	TGTGCCAGCAGTTTTTTCTCCGGGGAGCTGTTTTTT
TRBJ2-2	TRBD1	TRBV5-1	NA	CASDIGDRGSGELFF	TGCGCCAGCGACATCGGGGACAGAGGTTCCGGGGAGCTGTTTTTT
TRBJ2-5	NA	TRBV6-2/TRBV6-3	NA	CASSSRDYAETQYF	TGTGCCAGCAGTTCCCGCGACTATGCGGAGACCCAGTACTTC
TRBJ2-1	NA	TRBV11-3	NA	CASSPRGGYTNEQFF	TGTGCCAGCAGCCCGAGGGGGGGATACACAAATGAGCAGTTCTTC
TRBJ1-4	NA	TRBV28	NA	CASGFRREKLFF	TGTGCCAGCGGCTTTCGGCGTGAAAAACTGTTTTTT
TRBJ1-1	TRBD1	TRBV29-1	NA	CSVEDLRGQGYTEAFF	TGCAGCGTTGAAGATCTTCGGGGACAGGGTTATACTGAAGCTTTCTTT
TRBJ2-3	NA	TRBV11-2	NA	CASSLGQYLDTQYF	TGTGCCAGCAGCTTAGGCCAGTACCTAGATACGCAGTATTTT
TRBJ2-1	TRBD2	TRBV11-2	NA	CASSLRLAPSSYNEQFF	TGTGCCAGCAGCCTGAGACTAGCACCGAGCTCCTACAATGAGCAGTTCTTC
TRBJ1-5	TRBD1	TRBV5-1	once	CASSTAGGDQPQHF	TGCGCCAGCAGCACTGCAGGGGGGGATCAGCCCCAGCATTTT
TRBJ2-1	NA	TRBV6-5	NA	CASSYLGESYNEQFF	TGTGCCAGCAGTTACCTAGGAGAGTCCTACAATGAGCAGTTCTTC
TRBJ2-3	NA	TRBV18	NA	CASSGAGTALTDTQYF	TGTGCCAGCTCAGGTGCCGGGACGGCTCTCACAGATACGCAGTATTTT
TRBJ2-5	NA	TRBV5-4	NA	CASSYGLAQYF	TGTGCCAGCAGTTACGGATTGGCCCAGTACTTC
TRBJ1-1	NA	TRBV12-5	once	CASGLGGEGGTEAFF	TGTGCTAGTGGTTTGGGTGGGGAGGGAGGAACTGAAGCTTTCTTT
TRBJ2-5	NA	TRBV7-2	NA	CASSLMGGGLQETQYF	TGTGCCAGCAGCTTAATGGGGGGGGGCCTTCAAGAGACCCAGTACTTC
TRBJ1-1	TRBD1	TRBV6-2/TRBV6-3	NA	CASSYPRDRGFLQMNTEAFF	TGTGCCAGCAGTTACCCCCGGGACAGGGGTTTCCTTCAGATGAACACTGAAGCTTTCTTT
TRBJ2-1	TRBD2	TRBV3-1/TRBV3-2	few	CASRITSGFNNEQFF	TGTGCCAGCAGAATTACTAGCGGGTTTAACAATGAGCAGTTCTTC